These 24 T cell receptor beta chains share one sample of origin, sequenced in a study of beta chain features in type 1 diabetes. Expressed TCRB transcripts got sequenced, as all isolated RNA was reverse transcribed. Clones were sequenced by immunoSEQ multiplex PCR, and TCRdb holds only the in-frame ones, with some missing. The sample holds 300,000 to 400,000 clones, roughly a tenth seen once. The study, taken as a whole, reports: Shortening of TCRB CDR3s, moderate but significant, appeared in all four CD4+ subsets of Type 1 diabetes patients.

No antigen has been identified for these receptors. The sample comprised central memory CD4+ T cells from blood. The receptors come from a man in his thirties or forties with type 1 diabetes.

This clone was seen at least ten times. The chain employs TRBV27 and TRBJ1-5; weak D call: TRBD1 (5 bases). There are 15 residues in the CDR3. V lost 2 bases and J 4 bases, leaving 12 bases between the germline ends. In germline, CDR1 is MNHEY, CDR2 SMNVEV (reference sequence). Written as DNA, the CDR3 is TGTGCCAGCAGTTTAATTGGGCAGGGAAATCAGCCCCAGCATTTT. Protein: CASSLIGQGNQPQHF.

This clone was recorded a few times. The rearrangement links TRBV4-3 to TRBJ1-2; D perhaps matches TRBD1 (6 bases). The V gene lost 0 bases and the J gene lost 2 bases, with 10 bases spanning the gap. The CDR3 length is 15 residues. The germline CDR1 and CDR2 sequences are LGHNA and YSLEER. CDR3 in DNA: TGCGCCAGCAGCCAAGAGAGGCAGGGGAACTATGGCTACACCTTC. Translated, it gives CASSQERQGNYGYTF.

This clone was recorded a few times. V gene TRBV7-2 combines with J gene TRBJ2-3; TRBD2 matches at 8 bases. The CDR3 covers 18 residues. After removal of 4 bases from V and 0 bases from J, the junction contained 12 bases not matched to a gene. CDR1 is SGHTA, CDR2 FQGNSA, per germline. The CDR3 DNA sequence: TGTGCCAGCAGCTCTCGGCGGGGGGCGCGGGGTAGCACAGATACGCAGTATTTT. It is translated as CASSSRRGARGSTDTQYF.

The rearrangement uses TRBV7-9 and TRBJ2-1, with TRBD2 identical over 11 bases. Trimming cost V 3 bases and J 0 bases; bases outside gene matches: 7. This CDR3 has 18 residues. Germline lookup yields CDR1 SEHNR and CDR2 FQNEAQ (reference sequence). CDR3 DNA: TGTGCCAGCAGCTTTTTCCGACTAGCGGGGAGCTCCTACAATGAGCAGTTCTTC. This gives the protein CASSFFRLAGSSYNEQFF.

The chain couples TRBV30 to TRBJ1-3; D is perhaps TRBD1 (5 bases). CDR1 GTSNPN and CDR2 SVGIG come from the germline V gene (reference sequence). This CDR3 has 13 residues. Trimming removed 5 bases at V and 2 bases at J, with 10 bases between. This chain's CDR3 is CAWEGPTGNTIYF. DNA for the CDR3: TGTGCCTGGGAGGGACCGACTGGAAACACCATATATTTT.

This clone was observed a few times. The chain recombines TRBV13 with TRBJ2-7, with D possibly called TRBD1 or TRBD2 (5 bases each). The CDR3 sequence is 16 residues long. The germline gives CDR1 PRHDT, CDR2 FYEKMQ (reference sequence). The V end lost 5 bases, the J end lost 5 bases, and 22 bases lay between the germline ends. CDR3 nucleotides: TGTGCCAGCAGCGGAAGGGACCAATCCTGGGGAAACGAGCAGTACTTC. Its protein product is CASSGRDQSWGNEQYF.

V gene TRBV5-5 combines with J gene TRBJ1-5, with TRBD1 as a possible D gene (5 bases). V shed 3 bases and J shed 7 bases, with 14 bases lying between them. The CDR3 has 14 amino acids. Germline values: CDR1 SGHKS, CDR2 YYEKEE (reference sequence). DNA of the CDR3: TGTGCCAGCAGCTCCGGGACGGTCTCACAGCCCCAGCATTTT. Protein sequence: CASSSGTVSQPQHF.

This clone was recorded at least ten times. This chain links TRBV30 with TRBJ2-2; D may be TRBD1 (5 bases). Trimming cost V 2 bases and J 6 bases, with 16 bases left between them. Germline V gene data show CDR1 as GTSNPN and CDR2 as SVGIG (reference sequence). This CDR3 is 15 amino acids long. The CDR3 nucleotides read TGTGCCTGGAGTCCCCCCAGGGCTTTGGCCGGGGAGCTGTTTTTT. Its translation: CAWSPPRALAGELFF.

This clone has a single count. The rearrangement joins TRBV6-5 to TRBJ1-6; D gene unclear. Between the trimmed V and J ends, which lost 6 bases and 6 bases, there was a span of 12 bases. This CDR3 has 14 residues. CDR1 is MNHEY and CDR2 is SVGAGI in the germline V gene. The CDR3 loop reads CASRDSKLNSPLHF. The CDR3 coding sequence is TGTGCCAGCAGGGACTCCAAGCTTAATTCACCCCTCCACTTT.

This clone came up a few times. V and J are TRBV7-9 and TRBJ1-2; 8 bases are a match to TRBD1. The CDR3 sequence is 14 residues long. Germline assignment: CDR1 SEHNR and CDR2 FQNEAQ (reference sequence). The J segment lost 4 bases and the V segment lost 4 bases, leaving 5 bases of the junction unmatched. CDR3: CASSSATGAYGYTF. The DNA of the CDR3 is TGTGCCAGCAGCTCTGCGACAGGGGCCTATGGCTACACCTTC.

The V and J genes are TRBV29-1 and TRBJ1-6, with 7 bases that match TRBD1. The V and J ends lost 4 bases and 5 bases, in that order; junction bases with no gene match: 2. CDR1 SQVTM and CDR2 ANQGSEA come from the germline V gene. CDR3 size: 13 residues. CDR3 nucleotide sequence: TGCAGCGTTGGACAGGGAGATAATTCACCCCTCCACTTT. Amino acids: CSVGQGDNSPLHF.

The V gene is TRBV7-2, the J gene TRBJ2-7; tentatively, D is TRBD1 (5 bases). Trimming shortened V by 2 bases and J by 6 bases, and 14 bases separated the two germline ends. The germline CDR1 and CDR2 sequences are SGHTA and FQGNSA. The CDR3 runs 14 residues. The DNA of the CDR3 is TGTGCCAGCAGCTTAAAGTCAGGGTGGGGCGAGCAGTACTTC. As protein: CASSLKSGWGEQYF.

This chain links TRBV9 with TRBJ2-1; D gene ambiguous. The CDR3 totals 14 residues. Trimming stripped 7 bases from V and 6 bases from J, with 17 bases between. Germline lookup yields CDR1 SGDLS and CDR2 YYNGEE. The CDR3 reads CASLTPTERNEQFF. The CDR3 DNA is TGTGCCAGCCTCACCCCCACTGAGCGCAATGAGCAGTTCTTC.

This clone turned up a few times. This sequence joins TRBV30 and TRBJ1-1; unclear D gene. V lost 2 bases and J 5 bases, leaving 9 bases between the germline ends. The CDR3 is 12 amino acids. Germline CDR1 is GTSNPN and CDR2 is SVGIG (reference sequence). The CDR3 coding sequence is TGTGCCTGGAGTCCCTCCGGGACTGAAGCTTTCTTT. This codes for CAWSPSGTEAFF.

There are a few counts of this clone. The chain has TRBV20-1 and TRBJ2-5, with D possibly being TRBD1 or TRBD2 (5 bases each). Germline V gene lookup returns CDR1 DFQATT and CDR2 SNEGSKA (reference sequence). This CDR3 comprises 11 residues. V lost 5 bases and J 9 bases, leaving 13 bases between the germline ends. The CDR3 loop reads CSAPGPRAQYF. As DNA, the CDR3 is TGCAGTGCTCCGGGACCCAGGGCCCAGTACTTC.

Ten or more counts support this clone. The chain recombines TRBV21-1 with TRBJ1-1; TRBD1 is the table's D call and was not checked against the DNA. TRBV21-1 is shown as a pseudogene. The CDR3 sequence is 14 residues long. The CDR3 DNA follows: TGTGCCAGCAGCCGGGACAACGGAAGGCCTGAAGCTTTCTTT. Translation: CASSRDNGRPEAFF.

This clone was counted a few times. The rearrangement joins TRBV5-4 to TRBJ2-7, with TRBD1 as a possible D gene (6 bases). Germline lookup yields CDR1 SGHNT and CDR2 YYREEE (reference sequence). The CDR3 extends over 14 amino acids. V lost 5 bases, J lost 5 bases, and 17 bases lay in between. The DNA for the CDR3 is TGTGCCAGCAGTCCACAGGGTATCAGGAACGAGCAGTACTTC. Translating gives CASSPQGIRNEQYF. The variable domain in full, completed from reference TRBV5-4 and TRBJ2-7, reads ETGVTQSPTHLIKTRGQQVTLRCSSQSGHNTVSWYQQALGQGPQFIFQYYREEENGRGNFPPRFSGLQFPNYSSELNVNALELDDSALYLCASSPQGIRNEQYFGPGTRLTVT.

This clone was recorded at least ten times. The chain combines TRBV27 with TRBJ1-2; D gene uncertain. The CDR3 totals 13 residues. CDR1 is MNHEY and CDR2 is SMNVEV in the germline V gene (reference sequence). V lost 7 bases and J lost 6, with 15 bases in between. The CDR3 DNA is TGTGCCAGCACCGGACTGAGGAGCAATGGCTACACCTTC. Translated: CASTGLRSNGYTF.

This rearrangement joins TRBV10-3 to TRBJ1-3; a possible D gene is TRBD1 (6 bases). Germline V gene lookup returns CDR1 ENHRY and CDR2 SYGVKD. Trimming pared 9 bases from V and 2 bases from J, leaving 11 bases between. The CDR3 loop spans 13 amino acids. The CDR3 loop is CAIAWTAGNTIYF. The CDR3 DNA follows: TGTGCCATTGCCTGGACAGCTGGAAACACCATATATTTT.

The genes are TRBV5-1 and TRBJ2-5; no clear D. V shed 2 bases and J shed 1 base, with 12 bases lying between them. CDR3 length: 15 amino acids. CDR1 and CDR2 (germline): SGHRS, YFSETQ. CDR3 sequence (DNA): TGCGCCAGCAGCTTAGGTATCGGAGCCCAAGAGACCCAGTACTTC. This codes for CASSLGIGAQETQYF.

In this sample, this clone turned up many times. The chain carries TRBV9 and TRBJ2-6, with no clear D. The CDR3 sequence is 13 residues long. The V end was cut by 0 bases, the J end by 2 bases, with 0 bases between. The V gene's germline CDR1 is SGDLS and CDR2 YYNGEE. CDR3 sequence (DNA): TGTGCCAGCAGCGTAGCTGGGGCCAACGTCCTGACTTTC. This encodes CASSVAGANVLTF.

This clone has only a few counts. The J gene is TRBJ2-7, the V gene TRBV6-1; perhaps D is TRBD1 or TRBD2 (5 bases each). Germline V gene data show CDR1 as MNHNS and CDR2 as SASEGT. The CDR3 has 13 amino acids. Trimming cost V 6 bases and J 1 base, with 10 bases left between them. The DNA of the CDR3 is TGTGCCAGCAGACGGGACGGATCCTACGAGCAGTACTTC. Its translation is CASRRDGSYEQYF.

The chain has TRBV7-2 and TRBJ2-3; 8 positions match TRBD2. The CDR3 spans 16 residues. The V gene's germline CDR1 is SGHTA and CDR2 FQGNSA. J gave up 3 bases and V 5 bases, and 10 bases lay outside the gene matches. As DNA, the CDR3 is TGTGCCAGCAGCCCGCTGGGCGGGGGGATGACAGATACGCAGTATTTT. This encodes CASSPLGGGMTDTQYF.

The CDR3 reads CSVEGRGAGTDTQYF. CDR3 in DNA: TGCAGCGTTGAGGGTAGGGGGGCCGGGACAGATACGCAGTATTTT. The rearrangement joins TRBV29-1 to TRBJ2-3; the D call may be TRBD1 or TRBD2 (6 bases each). CDR3 size: 15 residues. V lost 3 bases, J lost 3 bases, and 16 bases lay in between. Germline assignment: CDR1 SQVTM and CDR2 ANQGSEA.